Described below is a single T cell receptor beta chain sequence and its context. Its antigen is still unknown. V shed 2 bases and J 1 base; nucleotides not matched to a gene: 4. The CDR3 is made up of 16 amino acids. Per the germline V gene, CDR1 is SGHNT and CDR2 is YYREEE (reference sequence). Profiled with immunoSEQ multiplex PCR; TCRdb holds only in-frame clones, not every one. The sample lists approximately 980,000 clones; roughly 72% were seen once. Participating donors were healthy, HIV-negative adults free of recent acute infections or vaccinations. The data originate from a study of shared clonotypes between healthy human individuals. Study outcomes and limitations: Specimens sampled were limited to blood, with tissue repertoires likely differing. Memory subsets generally showed lower estimated richness than naive subsets.

The receptor's source is a man aged 18 to 29 in good health. The J gene is TRBJ2-4, the V gene TRBV5-4; 9 nucleotides match TRBD1. Material for sequencing was memory CD4+ T cells sorted from blood. Sample subset: CD45RA-negative fraction. In DNA form, the CDR3 reads TGTGCCAGCAGCTTTACAGGGGGCGCGGCCAAAAACATTCAGTACTTC. Residues: CASSFTGGAAKNIQYF.